A single sample gave rise to the 27 T cell receptor beta chains below, sequenced in a study of blood T cell repertoires in COVID-19. The repertoire was sequenced with immunoSEQ multiplex PCR; TCRdb's copy has only in-frame clones and lacks some. The table has a few hundred thousand clones, approximately 87% seen once. The sequenced material came from PBMCs or T cells enriched from blood (not recorded which). The receptors were gathered from a woman between 45 and 60 years old who had recovered from COVID-19.

This CDR3 is CASSLHYMQPQHF. Written as DNA, the CDR3 is TGTGCCAGCAGTTTGCACTATATGCAGCCCCAGCATTTT. V gene TRBV27 combines with J gene TRBJ1-5, with no clear D. Germline CDR1 is MNHEY and CDR2 is SMNVEV (reference sequence). V lost 3 bases and J lost 7, with 10 bases in between. This CDR3 is built from 13 residues.

This chain connects TRBV19 to TRBJ1-1, with 9 positions matching TRBD1. The junction had 8 bases not matched to a gene; V was cut back by 6 bases and J by 3 bases. This CDR3 contains 15 residues. CDR1 LNHDA and CDR2 SQIVND come from the germline V gene (reference sequence). CDR3 sequence: CASRRGDREYTEAFF. In DNA, the CDR3 is TGTGCCAGTAGGCGAGGGGACAGGGAATACACTGAAGCTTTCTTT.

The chain links TRBV28 to TRBJ2-5; D ambiguous. Trimming removed 3 bases from V and 7 bases from J, with 15 bases in between. The germline V gene has CDR1 MDHEN and CDR2 SYDVKM. This CDR3 spans 14 amino acids. The CDR3: CASSFVLSLPTQYF. For the CDR3, the DNA is TGTGCCAGCAGTTTTGTTCTAAGTTTGCCGACCCAGTACTTC.

The CDR3 DNA follows: TGCGCCAGCAGCCTAAGGACTAGCGGGGATACAGATACGCAGTATTTT. Residues: CASSLRTSGDTDTQYF. The rearrangement joins TRBV4-3 to TRBJ2-3; TRBD2 matches 12 bases. The CDR3 loop spans 16 amino acids. Germline V gene lookup returns CDR1 LGHNA and CDR2 YSLEER. With 4 bases clipped from V and 3 bases from J, the junction kept 5 bases outside the gene matches.

This clone appeared a few times. The rearrangement uses TRBV2 and TRBJ1-2, with a possible D match to TRBD1 (5 bases). Germline CDR1 and CDR2: SNHLY and FYNNEI. The CDR3 runs 15 residues. The V end was cut by 3 bases, the J end by 8 bases, with 19 bases between. CDR3 sequence (DNA): TGTGCCAGCAGTGATACAGGTCCGGGCCGGCTGGGCTACACCTTC. Amino acids: CASSDTGPGRLGYTF.

The chain recombines TRBV29-1 with TRBJ2-2; a possible D gene is TRBD1 (5 bases). The CDR3 length is 12 residues. V lost 4 bases to trimming and J lost 4 bases, with 7 bases between them. Germline lookup yields CDR1 SQVTM and CDR2 ANQGSEA. The CDR3 bases are TGCAGCGTTGTCCAGGGCACCGGGGAGCTGTTTTTT. This encodes CSVVQGTGELFF.

Of note for this clone: The junction shows a germline mismatch at one end, possibly a read error. In DNA, the CDR3 is TGTGCTAGCAGCGCCCAGGCCCGGGGGCGGGGGGAGACCCAGTACTTC. Translating gives CASSAQARGRGETQYF. This rearrangement joins TRBV7-7 to TRBJ2-5; perhaps TRBD2 as D (7 bases). This CDR3 spans 16 amino acids. CDR1 and CDR2 from the germline V gene are SSHAT and FNYEAQ (reference sequence).

The CDR3 bases are TGCGCCAGCAGCTACAGGGACCCCCAATACAATGAGCAGTTCTTC. This translates into CASSYRDPQYNEQFF. The chain links TRBV5-1 to TRBJ2-1; D possibly corresponds to TRBD1 (6 bases). V shed 3 bases and J shed 4 bases, with 14 bases lying between them. This CDR3 comprises 15 residues. Germline V lookup: CDR1 SGHRS, CDR2 YFSETQ.

The J gene is TRBJ1-6, the V gene TRBV10-3, with a possible D match to TRBD1 (6 bases). The CDR3 extends over 15 amino acids. Germline V CDR1 and CDR2: ENHRY, SYGVKD. V lost 10 bases and J 5 bases, leaving 18 bases between the germline ends. The CDR3 nucleotides are TGTGCCACCCTCCCAACGGGACAAAATAATTCACCCCTCCACTTT. This encodes CATLPTGQNNSPLHF.

The chain has TRBV21-1 and TRBJ1-6. TRBV21-1 is deemed a pseudogene. The CDR3 totals 20 residues. CDR3 sequence (DNA): TGTGCCAGCGGGCGCGGCGGGGGGCGGGAGATCAAAGGATTTAATTCACCCCTCCACTTT. As protein: CASGRGGGREIKGFNSPLHF.

The chain recombines TRBV29-1 with TRBJ2-7; TRBD2 matches 8 bases. Germline loops: CDR1 SQVTM, CDR2 ANQGSEA. This CDR3 has 14 amino acids. Trimming at V came to 6 bases and at J to 4 bases, leaving 11 bases not matched to a gene. The chain's CDR3 is CSVRLRGGKYEQYF. The CDR3 DNA is TGCAGCGTCCGGCTACGGGGGGGAAAGTACGAGCAGTACTTC.

This chain connects TRBV5-1 to TRBJ2-3; TRBD2 matches at 10 bases. CDR3 length equals 16 residues. V gave up 2 bases and J gave up 2 bases; unmatched junction bases: 5. Per germline, CDR1 SGHRS and CDR2 YFSETQ. CDR3 coding DNA: TGCGCCAGCAGCTTTCTAGCGGGGGCCTCCACAGATACGCAGTATTTT. Amino acid sequence: CASSFLAGASTDTQYF.

The CDR3 nucleotides read TGTGCCAGCTCACCTGGGGCCGACTCCTCTTGGGGCTACACCTTC. It is translated as CASSPGADSSWGYTF. This rearrangement joins TRBV18 to TRBJ1-2, with a weak D call TRBD1 (5 bases). Trimming left V 3 bases short and J 8 bases short, with 19 bases between. The CDR3 has 15 amino acids. Germline assignment: CDR1 KGHSH and CDR2 LQKENI.

J is TRBJ1-1 and V is TRBV28; D unclear. Germline V lookup: CDR1 MDHEN, CDR2 SYDVKM. V was shortened by 5 bases and J by 2 bases, with 15 bases between the two germline ends. CDR3 length: 15 amino acids. CDR3 sequence (DNA): TGTGCCAGCAGTCAAATTTACCGGGGAAACACTGAAGCTTTCTTT. Its translation is CASSQIYRGNTEAFF. Variable domain in full (rest from reference TRBV28 and TRBJ1-1): DVKVTQSSRYLVKRTGEKVFLECVQDMDHENMFWYRQDPGLGLRLIYFSYDVKMKEKGDIPEGYSVSREKKERFSLILESASTNQTSMYLCASSQIYRGNTEAFFGQGTRLTVV.

V usage is TRBV2 and J usage is TRBJ2-2, with D perhaps TRBD2 (5 bases). Trimming cost V 1 base and J 0 bases, with 12 bases left between them. CDR1 SNHLY and CDR2 FYNNEI come from the germline V gene. The CDR3 sequence is 17 residues long. CDR3 amino acids: CASSEESGISNTGELFF. The DNA of the CDR3 is TGTGCCAGCAGTGAAGAGTCCGGGATTTCGAACACCGGGGAGCTGTTTTTT.

This sequence joins TRBV6-6 and TRBJ2-7; the D is unclear. The V gene's germline CDR1 is MNHNY and CDR2 SVGAGI (reference sequence). The CDR3 contains 15 residues. The V gene lost 0 bases and the J gene lost 0 bases, with 9 bases spanning the gap. The CDR3 bases are TGTGCCAGCAGTTACTCGGCAGGTACCTCCTACGAGCAGTACTTC. This sequence encodes CASSYSAGTSYEQYF.

The rearrangement joins TRBV19 to TRBJ1-1, with D unresolved. CDR3 length equals 16 residues. CDR1 and CDR2 from the germline V gene are LNHDA and SQIVND (reference sequence). V gave up 3 bases and J gave up 5 bases, with 19 bases separating them. The CDR3 sequence is CASSMTVRTQRTEAFF. Here the CDR3 DNA reads TGTGCCAGTAGTATGACTGTACGGACTCAGAGGACTGAAGCTTTCTTT.

The chain is built from TRBV28 and TRBJ1-6, with 7 bases aligning to TRBD1. Germline loops: CDR1 MDHEN, CDR2 SYDVKM. CDR3 length: 14 amino acids. The J segment lost 7 bases and the V segment lost 4 bases, leaving 4 bases of the junction unmatched. CDR3 protein: CASSSTGFNSPLHF. CDR3 in DNA: TGTGCCAGCAGTTCGACAGGGTTCAATTCACCCCTCCACTTT.

The chain is built from TRBV18 and TRBJ2-5; TRBD1 matches at 7 bases. The CDR3 runs 13 residues. Per the germline V gene, CDR1 is KGHSH and CDR2 is LQKENI. The V segment lost 6 bases and the J segment 1 base; nucleotides outside the gene matches: 2. The CDR3 protein is CASSRDSQETQYF. The CDR3 nucleotides read TGTGCCAGCTCCAGGGACAGCCAAGAGACCCAGTACTTC.

The chain recombines TRBV7-2 with TRBJ1-6; 7 nucleotides line up with TRBD1. The CDR3 is 15 residues long. Trimming cost V 6 bases and J 5 bases; bases outside gene matches: 7. Per the germline V gene, CDR1 is SGHTA and CDR2 is FQGNSA. The CDR3 DNA reads TGTGCCAGCAGGCGGGACAGTAAAAATAATTCACCCCTCCACTTT. It encodes CASRRDSKNNSPLHF. Looking up the rest from reference TRBV7-2 and TRBJ1-6 gives the full variable domain: GAGVSQSPSNKVTEKGKDVELRCDPISGHTALYWYRQSLGQGLEFLIYFQGNSAPDKSGLPSDRFSAERTGGSVSTLTIQRTQQEDSAVYLCASRRDSKNNSPLHFGNGTRLTVT.

This clone appeared once. The chain recombines TRBV5-1 with TRBJ2-2; TRBD1 is a possible D gene (6 bases). V was shortened by 4 bases and J by 4 bases, with 14 bases between the two germline ends. The germline V gene encodes CDR1 SGHRS and CDR2 YFSETQ. The length of the CDR3 is 15 residues. CDR3 coding DNA: TGCGCCAGCAGCGCCGCGACAGGATCCACCGGGGAGCTGTTTTTT. Protein: CASSAATGSTGELFF.

This chain links TRBV6-5 with TRBJ1-1, with D hard to call. The CDR3 is 13 amino acids. Germline V gene sequence: CDR1 MNHEY, CDR2 SVGAGI. With 7 bases removed from V and 1 base from J, the gap between germline ends came to 10 bases. This chain's CDR3 is CASKLSRNTEAFF. The DNA of the CDR3 is TGTGCCAGCAAGCTCTCGAGGAACACTGAAGCTTTCTTT.

This clone has just a few counts. The chain joins TRBV11-3 to TRBJ2-7; TRBD2 might be the D (5 bases). CDR1 is SGHNT, CDR2 YENEEA, per germline. Trimming removed 4 bases from V and 3 bases from J, with 10 bases in between. The CDR3 totals 13 residues. The DNA of the CDR3 is TGTGCCAGCAGCTACGGGATAAACTACGAGCAGTACTTC. This sequence encodes CASSYGINYEQYF. The variable domain in full, with the rest retrieved from reference TRBV11-3 and TRBJ2-7, is EAGVVQSPRYKIIEKKQPVAFWCNPISGHNTLYWYLQNLGQGPELLIRYENEEAVDDSQLPKDRFSAERLKGVDSTLKIQPAELGDSAVYLCASSYGINYEQYFGPGTRLTVT.

This clone was seen repeatedly, ten times or more. The CDR3 region is CASSPTGTGREQPQHF. The CDR3 nucleotides read TGTGCCAGTAGTCCTACCGGGACAGGGAGGGAGCAGCCCCAGCATTTT. The V call is TRBV19, the J call TRBJ1-5, with TRBD1 matching 9 bases. V was clipped by 5 bases and J by 7 bases; unmatched bases: 12. Germline V gene sequence: CDR1 LNHDA, CDR2 SQIVND (reference sequence). The CDR3 is made up of 16 amino acids. The whole variable domain, filled in from reference TRBV19 and TRBJ1-5, reads DGGITQSPKYLFRKEGQNVTLSCEQNLNHDAMYWYRQDPGQGLRLIYYSQIVNDFQKGDIAEGYSVSREKKESFPLTVTSAQKNPTAFYLCASSPTGTGREQPQHFGDGTRLSIL.

This sequence joins TRBV5-1 and TRBJ2-4; 9 bases fit TRBD1. The length of the CDR3 is 15 residues. Germline values: CDR1 SGHRS, CDR2 YFSETQ. J lost 4 bases, V lost 0 bases, and 2 bases had no gene match. In DNA form, the CDR3 reads TGCGCCAGCAGCTTGGACGGACAGGGGAAAAACATTCAGTACTTC. Encoded protein: CASSLDGQGKNIQYF.

CDR3 sequence (DNA): TGTGCCAGTAGTTACGCTGAGCAAGATGAAGCTTTCTTT. Translation gives CASSYAEQDEAFF. This chain joins TRBV19 and TRBJ1-1; D is unclear. CDR1 is LNHDA and CDR2 is SQIVND in the germline V gene (reference sequence). The CDR3 spans 13 residues. Trimming shortened V by 5 bases and J by 7 bases, and 14 bases separated the two germline ends.

Only a few counts were recorded for this clone. The rearrangement uses TRBV29-1 and TRBJ2-4; no clear D gene. CDR3 length: 12 amino acids. Germline V gene data show CDR1 as SQVTM and CDR2 as ANQGSEA. Trimming shortened V by 7 bases and J by 1 base, and 8 bases separated the two germline ends. CDR3 DNA sequence: TGCAGCGCCTCTCCGGCCAAAAACATTCAGTACTTC. Amino acid sequence: CSASPAKNIQYF. The entire variable domain, with the rest obtained from reference TRBV29-1 and TRBJ2-4, is as follows: SAVISQKPSRDICQRGTSLTIQCQVDSQVTMMFWYRQQPGQSLTLIATANQGSEATYESGFVIDKFPISRPNLTFSTLTVSNMSPEDSSIYLCSASPAKNIQYFGAGTRLSVL.